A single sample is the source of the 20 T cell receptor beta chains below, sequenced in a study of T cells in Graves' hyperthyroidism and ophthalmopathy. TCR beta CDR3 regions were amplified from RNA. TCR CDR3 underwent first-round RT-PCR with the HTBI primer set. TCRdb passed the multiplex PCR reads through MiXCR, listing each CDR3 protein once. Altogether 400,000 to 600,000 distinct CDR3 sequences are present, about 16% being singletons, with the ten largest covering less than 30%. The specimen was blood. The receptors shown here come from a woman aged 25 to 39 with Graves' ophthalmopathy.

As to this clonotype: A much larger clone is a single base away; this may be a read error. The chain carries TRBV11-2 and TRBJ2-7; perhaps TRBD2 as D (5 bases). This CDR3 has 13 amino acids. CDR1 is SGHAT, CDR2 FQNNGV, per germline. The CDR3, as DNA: TGTGCCAGCACGATTGGAGGAATCGACGAGCGGTACTTC. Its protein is CASTIGGIDERYF.

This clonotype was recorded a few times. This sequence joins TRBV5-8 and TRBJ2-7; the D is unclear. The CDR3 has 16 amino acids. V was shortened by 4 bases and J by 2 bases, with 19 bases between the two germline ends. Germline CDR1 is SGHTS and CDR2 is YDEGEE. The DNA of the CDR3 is TGTGCCAGCAGCCCTCGTGTTATCGGCAGGACCTACGAGCAGTACTTC. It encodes CASSPRVIGRTYEQYF.

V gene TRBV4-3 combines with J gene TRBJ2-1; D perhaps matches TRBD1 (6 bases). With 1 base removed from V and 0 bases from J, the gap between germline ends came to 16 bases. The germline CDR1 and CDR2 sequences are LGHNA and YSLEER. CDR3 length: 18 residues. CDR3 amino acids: CASSQAQSRGSSYNEQFF. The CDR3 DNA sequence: TGCGCCAGCAGCCAAGCCCAGAGTAGGGGGAGCTCCTACAATGAGCAGTTCTTC.

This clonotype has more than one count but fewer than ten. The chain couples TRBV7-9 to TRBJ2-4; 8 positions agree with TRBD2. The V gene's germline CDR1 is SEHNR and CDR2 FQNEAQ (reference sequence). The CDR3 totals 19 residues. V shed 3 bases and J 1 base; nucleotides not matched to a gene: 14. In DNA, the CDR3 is TGTGCCAGCAGCTTGATGAGCGGGAGTGGGGTACTGGCCAAAAACATTCAGTACTTC. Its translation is CASSLMSGSGVLAKNIQYF.

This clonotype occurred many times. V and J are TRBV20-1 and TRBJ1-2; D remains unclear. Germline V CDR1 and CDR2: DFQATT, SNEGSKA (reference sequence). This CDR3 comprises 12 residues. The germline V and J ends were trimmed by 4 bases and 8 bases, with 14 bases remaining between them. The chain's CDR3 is CSAINEEGGYTF. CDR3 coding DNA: TGCAGTGCTATAAACGAGGAGGGAGGCTACACCTTC.

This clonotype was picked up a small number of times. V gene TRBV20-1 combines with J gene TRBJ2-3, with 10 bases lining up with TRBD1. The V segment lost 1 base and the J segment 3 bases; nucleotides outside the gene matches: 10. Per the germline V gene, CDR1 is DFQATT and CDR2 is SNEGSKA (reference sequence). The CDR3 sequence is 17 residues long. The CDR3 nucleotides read TGCAGTGCTAGAGTGGGCCGGGACAGGGGTAGAACAGATACGCAGTATTTT. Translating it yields CSARVGRDRGRTDTQYF.

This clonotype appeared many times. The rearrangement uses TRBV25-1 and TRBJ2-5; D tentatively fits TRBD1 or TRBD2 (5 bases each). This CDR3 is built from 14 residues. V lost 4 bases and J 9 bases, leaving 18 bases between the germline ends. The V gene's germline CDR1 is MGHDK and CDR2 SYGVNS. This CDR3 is CASSGLTASGSQYF. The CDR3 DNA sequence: TGTGCCAGCAGTGGTTTGACAGCTTCGGGATCCCAGTACTTC.

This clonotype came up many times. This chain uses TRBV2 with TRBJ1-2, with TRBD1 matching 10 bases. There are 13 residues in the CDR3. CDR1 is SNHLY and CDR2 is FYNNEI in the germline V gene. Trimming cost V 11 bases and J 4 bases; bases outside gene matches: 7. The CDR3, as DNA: TGTGCCGTTCGACAGGGGGCGGGCTATGGCTACACCTTC. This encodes CAVRQGAGYGYTF.

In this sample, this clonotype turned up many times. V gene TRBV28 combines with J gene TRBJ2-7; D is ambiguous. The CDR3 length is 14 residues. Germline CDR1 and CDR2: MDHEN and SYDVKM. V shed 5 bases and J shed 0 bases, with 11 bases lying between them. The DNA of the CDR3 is TGTGCCAGCAGTCCCTACCCCAGCTCCTACGAGCAGTACTTC. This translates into CASSPYPSSYEQYF.

The CDR3 region is CASSPPGHRTSGSTDTQYF. CDR3 sequence (DNA): TGTGCCAGCTCACCACCGGGACACAGGACTAGCGGGAGTACAGATACGCAGTATTTT. V and J are TRBV18 and TRBJ2-3; 13 nucleotides align to TRBD2. The CDR3 has 19 amino acids. V shed 0 bases, J shed 3 bases, and the junction held 9 bases outside the gene matches. The germline CDR1 and CDR2 sequences are KGHSH and LQKENI.

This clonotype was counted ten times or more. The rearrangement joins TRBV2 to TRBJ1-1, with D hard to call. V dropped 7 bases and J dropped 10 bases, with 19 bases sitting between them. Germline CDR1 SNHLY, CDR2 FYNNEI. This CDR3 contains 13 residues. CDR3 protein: CASMADSTPGAFF. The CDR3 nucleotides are TGTGCCAGCATGGCCGATTCGACGCCTGGAGCTTTCTTT.

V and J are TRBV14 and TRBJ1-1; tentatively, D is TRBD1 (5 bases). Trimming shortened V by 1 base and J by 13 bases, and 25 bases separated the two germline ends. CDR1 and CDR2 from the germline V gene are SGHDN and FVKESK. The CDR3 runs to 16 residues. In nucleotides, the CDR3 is TGTGCCAGCAGCCAAGCTGCCGGGACCGGCCCCAAGCTAGGTTTCTTT. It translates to CASSQAAGTGPKLGFF. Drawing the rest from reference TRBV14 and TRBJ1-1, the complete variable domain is EAGVTQFPSHSVIEKGQTVTLRCDPISGHDNLYWYRRVMGKEIKFLLHFVKESKQDESGMPNNRFLAERTGGTYSTLKVQPAELEDSGVYFCASSQAAGTGPKLGFFGQGTRLTVV.

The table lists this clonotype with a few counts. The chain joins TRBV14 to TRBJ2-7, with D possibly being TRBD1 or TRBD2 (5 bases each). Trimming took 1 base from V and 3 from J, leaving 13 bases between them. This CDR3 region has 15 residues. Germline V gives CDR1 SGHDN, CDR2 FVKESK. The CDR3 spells CASSQAPGPFYEQYF. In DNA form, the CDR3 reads TGTGCCAGCAGCCAAGCACCGGGACCCTTCTACGAGCAGTACTTC.

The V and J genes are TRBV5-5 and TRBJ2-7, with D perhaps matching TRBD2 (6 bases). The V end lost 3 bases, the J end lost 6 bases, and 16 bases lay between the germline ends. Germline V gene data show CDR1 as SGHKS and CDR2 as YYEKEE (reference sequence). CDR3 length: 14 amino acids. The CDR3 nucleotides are TGTGCCAGCAGCTCGGACGGGAGTGCTGGCGAGCAGTACTTC. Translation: CASSSDGSAGEQYF.

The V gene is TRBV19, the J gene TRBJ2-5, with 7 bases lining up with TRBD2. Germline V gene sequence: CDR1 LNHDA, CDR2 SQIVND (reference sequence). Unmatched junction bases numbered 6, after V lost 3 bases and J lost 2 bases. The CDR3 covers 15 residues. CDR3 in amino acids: CASSIASGIQETQYF. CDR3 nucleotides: TGTGCCAGTAGTATTGCTAGCGGCATTCAAGAGACCCAGTACTTC.

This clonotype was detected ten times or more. The CDR3 sequence is CASSGRTGGDSPLHF. CDR3 coding DNA: TGTGCCAGCAGTGGCCGGACAGGGGGTGATTCACCCCTCCACTTT. This chain uses TRBV6-1 with TRBJ1-6, with TRBD1 matching over 10 bases. There are 15 residues in the CDR3. V trimming: 4 bases; J trimming: 8 bases; junction bases outside the gene matches: 5. CDR1 is MNHNS, CDR2 SASEGT, per germline.

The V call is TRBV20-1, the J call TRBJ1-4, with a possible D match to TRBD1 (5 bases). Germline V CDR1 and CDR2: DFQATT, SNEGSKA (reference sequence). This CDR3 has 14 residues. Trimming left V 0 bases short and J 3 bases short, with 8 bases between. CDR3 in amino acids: CSARDWGPNEKLFF. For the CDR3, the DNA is TGCAGTGCTAGAGATTGGGGACCTAATGAAAAACTGTTTTTT.

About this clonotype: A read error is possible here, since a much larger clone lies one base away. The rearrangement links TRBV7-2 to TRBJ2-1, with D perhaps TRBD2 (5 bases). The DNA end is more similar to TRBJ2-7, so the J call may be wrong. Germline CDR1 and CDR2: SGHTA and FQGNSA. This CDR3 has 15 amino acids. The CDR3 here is CASSDLTGVYNEQYF. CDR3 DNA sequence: TGTGCCAGCAGTGATCTGACCGGGGTGTACAATGAGCAGTACTTC.

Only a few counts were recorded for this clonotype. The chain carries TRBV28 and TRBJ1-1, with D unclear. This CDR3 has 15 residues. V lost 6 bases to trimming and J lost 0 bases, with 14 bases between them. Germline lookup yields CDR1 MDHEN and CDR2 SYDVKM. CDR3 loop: CASSWGVFVNTEAFF. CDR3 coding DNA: TGTGCCAGCAGCTGGGGTGTATTTGTGAACACTGAAGCTTTCTTT.

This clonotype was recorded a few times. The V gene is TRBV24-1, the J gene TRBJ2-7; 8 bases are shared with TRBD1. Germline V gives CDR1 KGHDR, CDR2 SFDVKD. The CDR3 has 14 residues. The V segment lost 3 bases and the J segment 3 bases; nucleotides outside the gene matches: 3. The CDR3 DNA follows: TGTGCCACCAGTGATCCGGGACAGGACTACGAGCAGTACTTC. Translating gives CATSDPGQDYEQYF.